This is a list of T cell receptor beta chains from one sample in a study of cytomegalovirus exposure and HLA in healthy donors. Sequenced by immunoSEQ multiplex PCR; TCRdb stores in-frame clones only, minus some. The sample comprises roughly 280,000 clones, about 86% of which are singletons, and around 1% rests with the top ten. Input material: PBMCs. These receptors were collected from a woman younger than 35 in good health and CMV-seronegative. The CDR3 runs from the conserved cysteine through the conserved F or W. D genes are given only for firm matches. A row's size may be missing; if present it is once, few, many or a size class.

CDR3 protein: CASSLWRGLAGGGNEQFF; CDR3 DNA: TGTGCCAGCAGCTTATGGAGGGGACTAGCGGGAGGAGGCAATGAGCAGTTCTTC; V gene: TRBV5-4; clone size: NA; D gene: TRBD2; J gene: TRBJ2-1
CDR3 protein: CASSPVMGHPYGYTF; CDR3 DNA: TGTGCCAGCTCACCGGTTATGGGGCACCCCTATGGCTACACCTTC; V gene: TRBV18; clone size: NA; D gene: NA; J gene: TRBJ1-2
CDR3 protein: CSGFTGVGTEAFF; CDR3 DNA: TGCAGCGGATTTACAGGGGTCGGCACTGAAGCTTTCTTT; V gene: TRBV29-1; clone size: NA; D gene: TRBD1; J gene: TRBJ1-1
CDR3 protein: CASSLAGPAGPRGQFF; CDR3 DNA: TGTGCCAGCAGCCTCGCCGGTCCAGCCGGCCCCAGGGGGCAGTTCTTC; V gene: TRBV7-8; clone size: once; D gene: NA; J gene: TRBJ2-1
CDR3 protein: CASGQGTYEQYF; CDR3 DNA: TGTGCCAGTGGACAGGGAACCTACGAGCAGTACTTC; V gene: TRBV9; clone size: once; D gene: TRBD1; J gene: TRBJ2-7
CDR3 protein: CASSEESRGPYGYTF; CDR3 DNA: TGTGCCAGCAGTGAGGAAAGCAGGGGGCCCTATGGCTACACCTTC; V gene: TRBV25-1; clone size: few; D gene: TRBD1; J gene: TRBJ1-2
CDR3 protein: CASSLAPAGRSWDEQYF; CDR3 DNA: TGCGCCAGCAGCTTGGCCCCAGCGGGACGATCCTGGGACGAGCAGTACTTC; V gene: TRBV5-1; clone size: NA; D gene: TRBD2; J gene: TRBJ2-7
CDR3 protein: CASSLGSGNQPQHF; CDR3 DNA: TGCGCCAGCAGCTTGGGGAGTGGGAATCAGCCCCAGCATTTT; V gene: TRBV5-1; clone size: NA; D gene: NA; J gene: TRBJ1-5
CDR3 protein: CASSSGQGSLYEQYF; CDR3 DNA: TGTGCCAGCAGCTCGGGACAGGGGAGTCTCTACGAGCAGTACTTC; V gene: TRBV7-9; clone size: NA; D gene: TRBD1; J gene: TRBJ2-7
CDR3 protein: CASSFEIKGQGASHGYTF; CDR3 DNA: TGTGCCAGCAGCTTCGAGATTAAGGGACAGGGAGCTTCCCATGGCTACACCTTC; V gene: TRBV7-9; clone size: NA; D gene: TRBD1; J gene: TRBJ1-2
CDR3 protein: CASSLGQGSNQPQHF; CDR3 DNA: TGTGCCAGCAGCTTGGGGCAGGGGAGCAATCAGCCCCAGCATTTT; V gene: TRBV5-4; clone size: once; D gene: NA; J gene: TRBJ1-5
CDR3 protein: CASSQEPNRGYSPLHF; CDR3 DNA: TGCGCCAGCAGCCAAGAACCGAACAGGGGATATTCACCCCTCCACTTT; V gene: TRBV4-3; clone size: NA; D gene: TRBD1; J gene: TRBJ1-6
CDR3 protein: CASSGNSISGTEAFF; CDR3 DNA: TGTGCCAGCAGCGGGAACAGTATCTCCGGCACTGAAGCTTTCTTT; V gene: TRBV9; clone size: NA; D gene: NA; J gene: TRBJ1-1
CDR3 protein: CASSLGTDTQYF; CDR3 DNA: TGTGCCAGCAGCCTCGGCACAGATACGCAGTATTTT; V gene: TRBV6-5; clone size: NA; D gene: NA; J gene: TRBJ2-3
CDR3 protein: CASSLGDRGGYYNEQFF; CDR3 DNA: TGTGCCAGCAGCTTGGGGGACAGGGGTGGATATTACAATGAGCAGTTCTTC; V gene: TRBV5-8; clone size: NA; D gene: TRBD1; J gene: TRBJ2-1
CDR3 protein: CASSIGTDHYNEQFF; CDR3 DNA: TGTGCCAGTAGTATCGGGACAGATCACTACAATGAGCAGTTCTTC; V gene: TRBV19; clone size: NA; D gene: TRBD1; J gene: TRBJ2-1
CDR3 protein: CASSLTGGRNTIYF; CDR3 DNA: TGTGCCAGCAGTCTGACAGGGGGTAGAAACACCATATATTTT; V gene: TRBV27; clone size: NA; D gene: TRBD1; J gene: TRBJ1-3
CDR3 protein: CATWASPYEQYF; CDR3 DNA: TGTGCCACATGGGCTTCTCCCTACGAGCAGTACTTC; V gene: TRBV25-1; clone size: NA; D gene: NA; J gene: TRBJ2-7
CDR3 protein: CSGTGSEKLFF; CDR3 DNA: TGCAGTGGCACAGGGTCTGAAAAACTGTTTTTT; V gene: TRBV20-1; clone size: NA; D gene: NA; J gene: TRBJ1-4
CDR3 protein: CASSSLDRGNEQFF; CDR3 DNA: TGCGCCAGCAGCAGCTTGGACAGGGGTAATGAGCAGTTCTTC; V gene: TRBV5-1; clone size: NA; D gene: TRBD1; J gene: TRBJ2-1
CDR3 protein: CASGGGNTIYF; CDR3 DNA: TGTGCCTCGGGGGGTGGAAACACCATATATTTT; V gene: TRBV30; clone size: NA; D gene: NA; J gene: TRBJ1-3
CDR3 protein: CASSSGGVYEQYF; CDR3 DNA: TGCGCCAGCAGCAGCGGGGGGGTTTACGAGCAGTACTTC; V gene: TRBV5-1; clone size: NA; D gene: TRBD2; J gene: TRBJ2-7
CDR3 protein: CASSQALEGLTGELFF; CDR3 DNA: TGCGCCAGCAGCCAGGCCCTGGAAGGACTCACCGGGGAGCTGTTTTTT; V gene: TRBV4-3; clone size: once; D gene: NA; J gene: TRBJ2-2
CDR3 protein: CSADRGQTGELFF; CDR3 DNA: TGCAGCGCCGACAGGGGTCAAACCGGGGAGCTGTTTTTT; V gene: TRBV29-1; clone size: NA; D gene: TRBD1; J gene: TRBJ2-2
CDR3 protein: CASSQGEMGSYSYEQYF; CDR3 DNA: TGCGCCAGCAGCCAAGGAGAGATGGGCAGCTACTCCTACGAGCAGTACTTC; V gene: TRBV4-3; clone size: NA; D gene: NA; J gene: TRBJ2-7
CDR3 protein: CASSPQAGTRSYEQYF; CDR3 DNA: TGCGCCAGCAGCCCGCAAGCGGGGACGCGCTCCTACGAGCAGTACTTC; V gene: TRBV4-1; clone size: NA; D gene: TRBD2; J gene: TRBJ2-7
CDR3 protein: CASSGDGGNEQFF; CDR3 DNA: TGTGCCAGCAGCGGTGACGGGGGCAATGAGCAGTTCTTC; V gene: TRBV9; clone size: NA; D gene: NA; J gene: TRBJ2-1
CDR3 protein: CASSRNSGTIYNEQFF; CDR3 DNA: TGCGCCAGCAGTCGGAATAGCGGGACAATATACAATGAGCAGTTCTTC; V gene: TRBV5-1; clone size: NA; D gene: TRBD2; J gene: TRBJ2-1
CDR3 protein: CASSFGGRGETQYF; CDR3 DNA: TGTGCCAGCAGTTTCGGCGGCCGGGGGGAGACCCAGTACTTC; V gene: TRBV6-5; clone size: NA; D gene: NA; J gene: TRBJ2-5
CDR3 protein: CASSAASGGVTNEQFF; CDR3 DNA: TGTGCCAGCAGTGCCGCCAGCGGAGGAGTTACAAATGAGCAGTTCTTC; V gene: TRBV6-4; clone size: NA; D gene: NA; J gene: TRBJ2-1
CDR3 protein: CASSLGLVVTGELFF; CDR3 DNA: TGTGCCAGCAGCTTAGGACTAGTTGTTACTGGGGAGCTGTTTTTT; V gene: TRBV11-2; clone size: NA; D gene: NA; J gene: TRBJ2-2
CDR3 protein: CASSQVEGGTEAFF; CDR3 DNA: TGCGCCAGCAGCCAGGTCGAAGGGGGCACTGAAGCTTTCTTT; V gene: TRBV4-1; clone size: NA; D gene: NA; J gene: TRBJ1-1
CDR3 protein: CAWSGAEGGYTF; CDR3 DNA: TGTGCCTGGAGTGGAGCCGAGGGAGGCTACACCTTC; V gene: TRBV30; clone size: few; D gene: NA; J gene: TRBJ1-2
CDR3 protein: CSVGQGSSTDTQYF; CDR3 DNA: TGCAGCGTTGGACAGGGATCGAGCACAGATACGCAGTATTTT; V gene: TRBV29-1; clone size: few; D gene: TRBD1; J gene: TRBJ2-3
CDR3 protein: CASSSLPLGQGTGELFF; CDR3 DNA: TGTGCCAGCAGCTCACTGCCTTTGGGACAGGGTACCGGGGAGCTGTTTTTT; V gene: TRBV7-3; clone size: NA; D gene: TRBD1; J gene: TRBJ2-2
CDR3 protein: CAISEAEYEQYF; CDR3 DNA: TGTGCCATCAGTGAGGCGGAATACGAGCAGTACTTC; V gene: TRBV10-3; clone size: NA; D gene: NA; J gene: TRBJ2-7
CDR3 protein: CASSQDRASDGQFF; CDR3 DNA: TGCGCCAGCAGCCAAGATCGGGCTAGCGACGGCCAGTTCTTC; V gene: TRBV4-1; clone size: NA; D gene: NA; J gene: TRBJ2-1
CDR3 protein: CASSLVGQGGQETQYF; CDR3 DNA: TGTGCCAGCAGCTTAGTCGGACAGGGGGGCCAAGAGACCCAGTACTTC; V gene: TRBV11-3; clone size: NA; D gene: TRBD1; J gene: TRBJ2-5
CDR3 protein: CASSPTPYNEQFF; CDR3 DNA: TGCGCCAGCAGCCCGACTCCTTACAATGAGCAGTTCTTC; V gene: TRBV5-1; clone size: once; D gene: NA; J gene: TRBJ2-1
CDR3 protein: CVGSGTGVDSNQPQHF; CDR3 DNA: TGTGTCGGTTCCGGGACAGGGGTAGATAGCAATCAGCCCCAGCATTTT; V gene: TRBV19; clone size: NA; D gene: TRBD1; J gene: TRBJ1-5
CDR3 protein: CASSPGTGDYEQYF; CDR3 DNA: TGCGCCAGCAGCCCGGGGACAGGAGACTACGAGCAGTACTTC; V gene: TRBV5-1; clone size: NA; D gene: TRBD1; J gene: TRBJ2-7
CDR3 protein: CASRRGTETSYGYTF; CDR3 DNA: TGCGCCAGCAGACGGGGGACCGAGACCTCCTATGGCTACACCTTC; V gene: TRBV5-1; clone size: few; D gene: NA; J gene: TRBJ1-2
CDR3 protein: CASSQVRTGSNTGELFF; CDR3 DNA: TGCGCCAGCAGCCAAGTTAGGACAGGGTCGAACACCGGGGAGCTGTTTTTT; V gene: TRBV4-1; clone size: NA; D gene: TRBD1; J gene: TRBJ2-2
CDR3 protein: CASSPPSGSVHEQYF; CDR3 DNA: TGTGCCAGCAGCCCGCCTAGCGGGAGCGTCCACGAGCAGTACTTC; V gene: TRBV6-5; clone size: NA; D gene: TRBD2; J gene: TRBJ2-7
CDR3 protein: CASSSRVDSGNTIYF; CDR3 DNA: TGTGCCAGCAGTTCCAGGGTTGACTCTGGAAACACCATATATTTT; V gene: TRBV6-1; clone size: NA; D gene: NA; J gene: TRBJ1-3
CDR3 protein: CASSLEVSASGGTRYF; CDR3 DNA: TGCGCCAGCAGCTTGGAGGTGTCGGCTAGCGGGGGGACAAGGTACTTC; V gene: TRBV5-1; clone size: NA; D gene: TRBD2; J gene: TRBJ2-7
CDR3 protein: CASSSSHILNEQYF; CDR3 DNA: TGTGCCAGCAGCTCTTCACACATCTTAAACGAGCAGTACTTC; V gene: TRBV11-3; clone size: NA; D gene: NA; J gene: TRBJ2-7
CDR3 protein: CARRDRRTYGYTF; CDR3 DNA: TGTGCCAGGCGGGACAGGAGAACTTATGGCTACACCTTC; V gene: TRBV2; clone size: NA; D gene: TRBD1; J gene: TRBJ1-2
CDR3 protein: CASSFGAYEQYF; CDR3 DNA: TGTGCCAGCAGTTTCGGGGCCTACGAGCAGTACTTC; V gene: TRBV28; clone size: NA; D gene: NA; J gene: TRBJ2-7
CDR3 protein: CASSSTSGGSSSYNEQFF; CDR3 DNA: TGCGCCAGCAGCTCGACTAGCGGGGGGTCGAGCTCCTACAATGAGCAGTTCTTC; V gene: TRBV5-1; clone size: NA; D gene: TRBD2; J gene: TRBJ2-1
CDR3 protein: CASSPRGGSDNSPLHF; CDR3 DNA: TGTGCCAGCAGTCCCCGGGGGGGGAGCGATAATTCACCCCTCCACTTT; V gene: TRBV28; clone size: NA; D gene: NA; J gene: TRBJ1-6
CDR3 protein: CASSATGSYNEQFF; CDR3 DNA: TGCGCCAGCAGTGCTACAGGGTCCTACAATGAGCAGTTCTTC; V gene: TRBV4-1; clone size: NA; D gene: NA; J gene: TRBJ2-1